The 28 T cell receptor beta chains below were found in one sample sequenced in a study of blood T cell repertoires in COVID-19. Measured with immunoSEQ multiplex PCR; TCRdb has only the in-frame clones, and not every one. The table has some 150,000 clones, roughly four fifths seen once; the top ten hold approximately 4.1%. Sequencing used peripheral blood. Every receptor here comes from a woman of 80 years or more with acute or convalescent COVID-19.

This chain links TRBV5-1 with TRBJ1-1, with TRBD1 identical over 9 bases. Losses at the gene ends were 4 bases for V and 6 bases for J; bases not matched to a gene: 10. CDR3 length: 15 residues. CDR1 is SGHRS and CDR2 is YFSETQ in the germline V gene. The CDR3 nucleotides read TGCGCCAGCAGCCCCTCGACAGGGGGAGCGGCTGAAGCTTTCTTT. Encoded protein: CASSPSTGGAAEAFF.

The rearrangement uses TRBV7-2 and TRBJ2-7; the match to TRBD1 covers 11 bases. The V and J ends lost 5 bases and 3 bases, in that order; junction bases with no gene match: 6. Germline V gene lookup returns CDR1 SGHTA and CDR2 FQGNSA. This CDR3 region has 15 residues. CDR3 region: CASSRSGTGGYEQYF. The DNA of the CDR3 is TGTGCCAGCAGCCGCTCCGGGACAGGGGGCTACGAGCAGTACTTC.

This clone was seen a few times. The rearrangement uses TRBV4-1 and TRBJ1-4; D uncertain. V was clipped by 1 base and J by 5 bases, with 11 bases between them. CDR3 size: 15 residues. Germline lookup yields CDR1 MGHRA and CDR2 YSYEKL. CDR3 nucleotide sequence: TGCGCCAGCAGCCAAGCTGCCAGATCAAATGAAAAACTGTTTTTT. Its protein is CASSQAARSNEKLFF.

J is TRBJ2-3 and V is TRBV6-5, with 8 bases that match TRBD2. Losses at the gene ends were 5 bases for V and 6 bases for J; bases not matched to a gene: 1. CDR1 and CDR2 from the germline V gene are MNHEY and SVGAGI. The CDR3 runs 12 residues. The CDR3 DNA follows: TGTGCCAGCAGTCGACTAGCGGATACGCAGTATTTT. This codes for CASSRLADTQYF.

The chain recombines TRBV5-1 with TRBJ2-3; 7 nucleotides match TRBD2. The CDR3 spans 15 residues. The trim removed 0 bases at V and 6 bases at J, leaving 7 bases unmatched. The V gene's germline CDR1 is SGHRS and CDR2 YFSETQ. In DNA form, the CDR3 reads TGCGCCAGCAGCTTGGTGTCTGCGGGAGTGGATACGCAGTATTTT. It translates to CASSLVSAGVDTQYF.

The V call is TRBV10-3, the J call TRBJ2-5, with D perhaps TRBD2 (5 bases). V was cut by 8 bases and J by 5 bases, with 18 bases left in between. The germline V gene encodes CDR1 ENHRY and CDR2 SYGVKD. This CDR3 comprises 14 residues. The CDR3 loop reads CAIALDVNGETQYF. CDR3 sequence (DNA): TGTGCCATCGCACTAGACGTTAACGGGGAGACCCAGTACTTC.

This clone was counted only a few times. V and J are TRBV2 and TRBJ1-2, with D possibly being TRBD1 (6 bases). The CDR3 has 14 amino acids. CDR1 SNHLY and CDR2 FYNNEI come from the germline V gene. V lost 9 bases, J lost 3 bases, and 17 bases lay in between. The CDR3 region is CARYRVRVDYGYTF. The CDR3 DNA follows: TGTGCCAGATACAGGGTCCGGGTCGACTATGGCTACACCTTC.

The CDR3 region is CAIKAGGAGELFF. The CDR3 bases are TGTGCCATCAAGGCGGGAGGGGCCGGGGAGCTGTTTTTT. V usage is TRBV10-3 and J usage is TRBJ2-2; 9 bases align to TRBD2. V dropped 7 bases and J dropped 6; count of bases not matched to a gene: 3. Germline loops: CDR1 ENHRY, CDR2 SYGVKD. The CDR3 has 13 amino acids.

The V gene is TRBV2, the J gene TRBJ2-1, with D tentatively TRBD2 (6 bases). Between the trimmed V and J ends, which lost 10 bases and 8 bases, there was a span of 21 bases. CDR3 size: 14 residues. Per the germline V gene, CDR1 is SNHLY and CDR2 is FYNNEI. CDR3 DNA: TGTGCCACCGGGCCTGGGGGGAGCAGCTATGAGCAGTTCTTC. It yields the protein CATGPGGSSYEQFF. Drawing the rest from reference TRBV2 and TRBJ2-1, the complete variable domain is EPEVTQTPSHQVTQMGQEVILRCVPISNHLYFYWYRQILGQKVEFLVSFYNNEISEKSEIFDDQFSVERPDGSNFTLKIRSTKLEDSAMYFCATGPGGSSYEQFFGPGTRLTVL.

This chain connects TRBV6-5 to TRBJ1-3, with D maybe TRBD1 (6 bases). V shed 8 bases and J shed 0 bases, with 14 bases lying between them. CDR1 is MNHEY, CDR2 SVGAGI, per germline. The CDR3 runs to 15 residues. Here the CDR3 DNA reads TGTGCCAGCGGTTGGACAGCCAACTCTGGAAACACCATATATTTT. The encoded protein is CASGWTANSGNTIYF.

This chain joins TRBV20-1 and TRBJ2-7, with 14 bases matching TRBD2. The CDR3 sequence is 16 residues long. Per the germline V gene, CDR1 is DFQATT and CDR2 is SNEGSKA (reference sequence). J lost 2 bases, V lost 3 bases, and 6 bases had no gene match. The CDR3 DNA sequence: TGCAGTGCTAGTGGGACTAGCGGGGGAGCAGCCTACGAGCAGTACTTC. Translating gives CSASGTSGGAAYEQYF.

CDR3 nucleotides: TGTGCCAGCAGCCCCCCCACTCCGGGGGTTTATCACGATACGCAGTATTTT. It codes for CASSPPTPGVYHDTQYF. The V and J genes are TRBV7-9 and TRBJ2-3; D is perhaps TRBD2 (6 bases). V lost 5 bases, J lost 6 bases, and 24 bases lay in between. CDR1 and CDR2 from the germline V gene are SEHNR and FQNEAQ (reference sequence). The CDR3 totals 17 residues.

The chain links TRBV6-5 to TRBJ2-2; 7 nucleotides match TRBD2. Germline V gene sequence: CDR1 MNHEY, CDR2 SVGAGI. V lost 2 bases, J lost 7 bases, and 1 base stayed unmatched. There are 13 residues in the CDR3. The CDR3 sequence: CASSYGGDGELFF. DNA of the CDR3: TGTGCCAGCAGTTACGGGGGGGACGGGGAGCTGTTTTTT.

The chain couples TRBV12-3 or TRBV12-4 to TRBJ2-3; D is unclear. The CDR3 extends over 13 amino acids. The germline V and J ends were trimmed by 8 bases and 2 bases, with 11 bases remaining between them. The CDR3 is CASRVFTTDTQYF. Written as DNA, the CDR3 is TGTGCCAGCCGGGTCTTCACCACAGATACGCAGTATTTT.

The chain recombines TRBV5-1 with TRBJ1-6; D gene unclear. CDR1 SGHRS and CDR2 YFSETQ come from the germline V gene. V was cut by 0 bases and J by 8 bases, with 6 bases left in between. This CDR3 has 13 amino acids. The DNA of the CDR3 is TGCGCCAGCAGCTTGGCTCTCTATTCACCCCTCCACTTT. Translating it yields CASSLALYSPLHF.

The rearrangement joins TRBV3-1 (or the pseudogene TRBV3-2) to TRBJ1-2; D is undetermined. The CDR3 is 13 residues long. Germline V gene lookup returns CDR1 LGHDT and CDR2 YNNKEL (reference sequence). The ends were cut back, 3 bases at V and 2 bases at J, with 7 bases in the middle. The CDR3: CASSQRENYGYTF. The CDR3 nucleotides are TGTGCCAGCAGCCAGCGCGAAAACTATGGCTACACCTTC.

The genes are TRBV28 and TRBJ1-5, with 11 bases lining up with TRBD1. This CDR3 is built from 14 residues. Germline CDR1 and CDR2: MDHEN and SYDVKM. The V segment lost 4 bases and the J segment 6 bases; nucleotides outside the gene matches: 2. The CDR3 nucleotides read TGTGCCAGCAGTTCGGACAGGGGGCTTCAGCCCCAGCATTTT. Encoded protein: CASSSDRGLQPQHF. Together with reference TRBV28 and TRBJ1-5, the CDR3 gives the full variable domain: DVKVTQSSRYLVKRTGEKVFLECVQDMDHENMFWYRQDPGLGLRLIYFSYDVKMKEKGDIPEGYSVSREKKERFSLILESASTNQTSMYLCASSSDRGLQPQHFGDGTRLSIL.

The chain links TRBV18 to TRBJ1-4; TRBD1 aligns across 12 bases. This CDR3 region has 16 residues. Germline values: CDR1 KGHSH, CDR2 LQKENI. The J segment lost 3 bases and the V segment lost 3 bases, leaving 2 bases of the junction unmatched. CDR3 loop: CASSPGQGASNEKLFF. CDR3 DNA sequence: TGTGCCAGCTCACCGGGACAGGGGGCGTCTAATGAAAAACTGTTTTTT.

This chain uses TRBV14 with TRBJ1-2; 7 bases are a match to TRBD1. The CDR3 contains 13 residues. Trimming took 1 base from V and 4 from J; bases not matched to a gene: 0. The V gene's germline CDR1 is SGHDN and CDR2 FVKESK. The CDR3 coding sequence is TGTGCCAGCAGCCAAGGACAGGGCTATGGCTACACCTTC. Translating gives CASSQGQGYGYTF.

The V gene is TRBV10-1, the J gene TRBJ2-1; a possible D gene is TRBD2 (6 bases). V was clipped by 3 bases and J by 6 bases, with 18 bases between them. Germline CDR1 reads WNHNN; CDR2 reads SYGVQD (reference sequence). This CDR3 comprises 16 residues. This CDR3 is CASSDVRDSLPNEQFF. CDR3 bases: TGCGCCAGCAGTGATGTCCGGGACTCCCTCCCCAATGAGCAGTTCTTC.

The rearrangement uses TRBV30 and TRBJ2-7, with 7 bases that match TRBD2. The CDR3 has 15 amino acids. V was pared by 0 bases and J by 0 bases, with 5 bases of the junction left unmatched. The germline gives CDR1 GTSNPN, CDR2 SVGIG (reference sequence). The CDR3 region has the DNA TGTGCCTGGAGTGTAGGTGGCGGGGGCTCCTACGAGCAGTACTTC. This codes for CAWSVGGGGSYEQYF. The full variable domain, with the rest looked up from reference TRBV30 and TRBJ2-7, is SQTIHQWPATLVQPVGSPLSLECTVEGTSNPNLYWYRQAAGRGLQLLFYSVGIGQISSEVPQNLSASRPQDRQFILSSKKLLLSDSGFYLCAWSVGGGGSYEQYFGPGTRLTVT.

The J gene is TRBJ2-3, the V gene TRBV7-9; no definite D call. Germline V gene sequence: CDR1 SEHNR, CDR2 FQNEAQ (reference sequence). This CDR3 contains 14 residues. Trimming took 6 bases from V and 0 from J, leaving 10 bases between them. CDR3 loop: CASRGVISTDTQYF. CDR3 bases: TGTGCCAGCAGGGGCGTCATCAGCACAGATACGCAGTATTTT.

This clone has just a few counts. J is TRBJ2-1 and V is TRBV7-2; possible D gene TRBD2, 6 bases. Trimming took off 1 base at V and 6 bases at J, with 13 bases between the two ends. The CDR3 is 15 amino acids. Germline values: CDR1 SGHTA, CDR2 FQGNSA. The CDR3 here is CASSLESGAGNEQFF. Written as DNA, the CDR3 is TGTGCCAGCAGCTTAGAGTCGGGAGCGGGCAATGAGCAGTTCTTC.

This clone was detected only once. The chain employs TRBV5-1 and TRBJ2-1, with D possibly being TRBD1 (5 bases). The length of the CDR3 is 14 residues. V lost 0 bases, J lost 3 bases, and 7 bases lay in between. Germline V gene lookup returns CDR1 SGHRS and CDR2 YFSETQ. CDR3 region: CASSLGQYYNEQFF. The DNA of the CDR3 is TGCGCCAGCAGCTTGGGACAGTACTACAATGAGCAGTTCTTC.

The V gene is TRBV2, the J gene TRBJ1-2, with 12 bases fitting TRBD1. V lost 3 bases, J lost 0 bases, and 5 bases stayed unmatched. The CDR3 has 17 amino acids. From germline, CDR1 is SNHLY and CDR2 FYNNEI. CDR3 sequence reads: CASSDRDRGPTNYGYTF. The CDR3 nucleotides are TGTGCCAGCAGTGACCGGGACAGGGGGCCAACTAACTATGGCTACACCTTC.

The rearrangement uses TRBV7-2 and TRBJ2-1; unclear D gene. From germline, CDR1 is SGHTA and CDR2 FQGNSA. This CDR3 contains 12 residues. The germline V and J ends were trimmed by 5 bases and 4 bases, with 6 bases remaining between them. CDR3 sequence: CASSTQYNEQFF. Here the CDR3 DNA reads TGTGCCAGCAGCACCCAGTACAATGAGCAGTTCTTC.

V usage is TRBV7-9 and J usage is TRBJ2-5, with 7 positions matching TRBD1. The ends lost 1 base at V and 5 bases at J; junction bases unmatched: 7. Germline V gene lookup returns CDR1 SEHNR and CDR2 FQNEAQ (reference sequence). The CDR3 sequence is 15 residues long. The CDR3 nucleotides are TGTGCCAGCAGCTTAGAAGGTCCCAGGGGGGAGACCCAGTACTTC. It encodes CASSLEGPRGETQYF.

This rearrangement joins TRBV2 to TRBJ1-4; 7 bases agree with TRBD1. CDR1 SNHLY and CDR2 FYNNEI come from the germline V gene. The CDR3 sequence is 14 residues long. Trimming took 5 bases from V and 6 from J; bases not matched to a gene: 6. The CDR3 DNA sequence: TGTGCCAGCAGTCGACAGGGTTACGATGAAAAACTGTTTTTT. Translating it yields CASSRQGYDEKLFF.